This T cell receptor beta chain is drawn from a study of blood T cell repertoires in COVID-19. Clones were sequenced by immunoSEQ multiplex PCR, and TCRdb holds only the in-frame ones, with some missing. The sample contains over 120,000 clones, more than 75% of which appear only once. V lost 5 bases and J lost 2, with 15 bases in between. This CDR3 has 15 residues. Germline V gives CDR1 LGHDT, CDR2 YNNKEL (reference sequence). The TCR comes from a man aged 50-59 years who had recovered from COVID-19. Material: peripheral blood. V gene TRBV3-1 (or the pseudogene TRBV3-2) combines with J gene TRBJ1-1; possibly TRBD1 for D (6 bases). CDR3 in DNA: TGTGCCAGCAGCGAGCACAGGGCCATTAACACTGAAGCTTTCTTT. This codes for CASSEHRAINTEAFF.